What follows is one T cell receptor (beta chain) and its context. Its matching antigen is unknown. A multiplex PCR was run with 60 Vbeta primers and 13 Jbeta primers. Profiling relied on immunoSEQ multiplex PCR, and the TCRdb table lists in-frame clones only, not all of them. The sample records tens of thousands of clones, approximately 78% being singletons. The germline V gene encodes CDR1 SGDLS and CDR2 YYNGEE. This CDR3 comprises 15 residues. V was cut by 0 bases and J by 7 bases, with 17 bases left in between. This specimen belongs to a study of cytomegalovirus exposure and HLA in healthy donors. Whole-study findings and limits: As a later analysis revealed, most CMV-associated TCR beta chains appeared HLA-restricted. A prior analysis recorded that most TCR beta V segments were productive about 87% or about 30% of the time. It was confirmed in vitro that a few of the CMV-associated chains were specific for CMV antigens. Donor immune exposure was known only as CMV serostatus.

The sequenced sample consisted of PBMCs. The V gene is TRBV9, the J gene TRBJ2-7; perhaps TRBD2 as D (6 bases). The sequence derives from a man between 18 and 35 years old in good health and CMV-seronegative. The CDR3 region is CASSVAPSAGGEQYF. CDR3 bases: TGTGCCAGCAGCGTAGCTCCCTCAGCGGGCGGGGAGCAGTACTTC.